Listed here are 27 T cell receptor beta chains from one sample, sequenced in a study of patients and donors after allogeneic stem cell transplantation. Via MiXCR, TCRdb re-called the RT-PCR reads, giving one row per CDR3 protein. The table includes 200,000 to 250,000 distinct CDR3 sequences, about 38% detected once. Sequencing was done on a sample of blood, either unsorted or a sorted T cell fraction (not recorded which). All receptors derive from a human donor who was either an allogeneic HSCT recipient or a stem cell or donor lymphocyte infusion donor (not recorded which). It is not recorded whose cells these are; they may come from a transplant donor.

The sample holds a few counts of this clonotype. The chain links TRBV20-1 to TRBJ2-1; no reliable D call. V lost 2 bases and J 6 bases, leaving 5 bases between the germline ends. CDR1 DFQATT and CDR2 SNEGSKA come from the germline V gene (reference sequence). CDR3 size: 11 residues. The CDR3 bases are TGCAGTGCTAGATCCGGCAATGAGCAGTTCTTC. Protein sequence: CSARSGNEQFF.

The rearrangement links TRBV5-6 to TRBJ1-1; 9 bases are shared with TRBD1. CDR1 is SGHDT and CDR2 is YYEEEE in the germline V gene. The V segment lost 0 bases and the J segment 4 bases; nucleotides outside the gene matches: 7. CDR3 length: 16 amino acids. The CDR3 region is CASSLVRDRVFTEAFF. The CDR3 region has the DNA TGTGCCAGCAGCTTGGTGCGGGACAGGGTATTCACTGAAGCTTTCTTT.

This clonotype came up a few times. The J gene is TRBJ2-7, the V gene TRBV5-5, with D perhaps TRBD1 (6 bases). V dropped 0 bases and J dropped 3 bases, with 7 bases sitting between them. Germline V gene sequence: CDR1 SGHKS, CDR2 YYEKEE (reference sequence). CDR3 length: 13 amino acids. The CDR3 region is CASSLARGYEQYF. The CDR3 coding sequence is TGTGCCAGCAGCTTGGCCAGGGGCTACGAGCAGTACTTC.

The chain uses TRBV5-1 and TRBJ1-1; no reliable D call. The CDR3 has 14 amino acids. Germline CDR1 is SGHRS and CDR2 is YFSETQ. V was clipped by 4 bases and J by 5 bases, with 15 bases between them. The CDR3 DNA follows: TGCGCCAGCAGCCCGGGAGTGATCAGTACTGAAGCTTTCTTT. Its translation is CASSPGVISTEAFF.

V is TRBV23-1 and J is TRBJ1-2; TRBD1 matches 7 bases. TRBV23-1 is placed among ORFs of uncertain function. The CDR3 loop spans 15 amino acids. J lost 4 bases, V lost 0 bases, and 5 bases had no gene match. CDR3 sequence: CASSQSYRGSYGYTF. DNA for the CDR3: TGCGCCAGCAGTCAATCGTACAGGGGTTCCTATGGCTACACCTTC.

This chain links TRBV5-1 with TRBJ2-3, with D perhaps TRBD1 (5 bases). V dropped 6 bases and J dropped 1 base, with 9 bases sitting between them. CDR1 is SGHRS, CDR2 YFSETQ, per germline. The CDR3 is 13 amino acids. Here the CDR3 reads CASKVGGTDTQYF. The CDR3 DNA follows: TGCGCCAGCAAAGTAGGGGGCACAGATACGCAGTATTTT.

Only one count was recorded for this clonotype. This chain connects TRBV5-5 to TRBJ2-5; a possible D gene is TRBD2 (5 bases). The CDR3 extends over 13 amino acids. Germline-derived CDR1 and CDR2 are SGHKS and YYEKEE (reference sequence). V gave up 5 bases and J gave up 4 bases, with 12 bases separating them. CDR3 in amino acids: CASRREARETQYF. CDR3 nucleotide sequence: TGTGCCAGCAGGAGGGAAGCGAGAGAGACCCAGTACTTC.

The V and J genes are TRBV20-1 and TRBJ1-2, with TRBD1 identical over 8 bases. The trim removed 5 bases at V and 2 bases at J, leaving 1 base unmatched. Germline CDR1 and CDR2: DFQATT and SNEGSKA (reference sequence). The CDR3 extends over 12 amino acids. The CDR3 here is CSAWDRNYGYTF. Here the CDR3 DNA reads TGCAGTGCTTGGGACAGGAACTATGGCTACACCTTC.

A few counts support this clonotype. The gene calls are TRBV4-2 and TRBJ1-5; the D is unclear. This CDR3 is built from 15 residues. Trimming removed 0 bases at V and 6 bases at J, with 12 bases between. Germline CDR1 reads LGHNA; CDR2 reads YNFKEQ. DNA of the CDR3: TGTGCCAGCAGCCAAGATCCGGGAGGTTTTCAGCCCCAGCATTTT. Amino acids: CASSQDPGGFQPQHF.

The chain employs TRBV28 and TRBJ2-1, with a weak D call TRBD1 (6 bases). The CDR3 consists of 16 residues. V gave up 4 bases and J gave up 0 bases, with 13 bases separating them. Germline lookup yields CDR1 MDHEN and CDR2 SYDVKM. CDR3 sequence (DNA): TGTGCCAGCAGTTCCCCCACAGGGTTCTCCTACAATGAGCAGTTCTTC. Translated, it gives CASSSPTGFSYNEQFF.

V usage is TRBV18 and J usage is TRBJ1-3; a weak D match, TRBD1 (5 bases). The CDR3 totals 15 residues. The V gene's germline CDR1 is KGHSH and CDR2 LQKENI. The V and J ends lost 2 bases and 0 bases respectively, with 8 bases between them. This CDR3 is CASSPLRGSGNTIYF. DNA for the CDR3: TGTGCCAGCTCACCATTGAGGGGCTCTGGAAACACCATATATTTT.

This chain joins TRBV28 and TRBJ1-5; D unresolved. Trimming left V 3 bases short and J 6 bases short, with 12 bases between. The germline CDR1 and CDR2 sequences are MDHEN and SYDVKM. This CDR3 spans 14 amino acids. The CDR3 here is CASSLSGKSQPQHF. CDR3 coding DNA: TGTGCCAGCAGTTTGAGTGGCAAGAGTCAGCCCCAGCATTTT. The full variable domain, rest sourced from reference TRBV28 and TRBJ1-5, is DVKVTQSSRYLVKRTGEKVFLECVQDMDHENMFWYRQDPGLGLRLIYFSYDVKMKEKGDIPEGYSVSREKKERFSLILESASTNQTSMYLCASSLSGKSQPQHFGDGTRLSIL.

This clonotype was observed a few times. This CDR3 reads CASSPQLQGYTF. DNA of the CDR3: TGTGCCAGCAGCCCCCAGCTCCAAGGCTACACCTTC. The gene calls are TRBV12-3 or TRBV12-4 and TRBJ1-2; D gene uncertain. Trimming took off 6 bases at V and 8 bases at J, with 13 bases between the two ends. This CDR3 has 12 residues.

This chain uses TRBV25-1 with TRBJ2-2; D remains unclear. The CDR3 is 15 residues long. Germline assignment: CDR1 MGHDK and CDR2 SYGVNS. The V gene lost 1 base and the J gene lost 4 bases, with 10 bases spanning the gap. The CDR3 spells CASSEFSRPTGELFF. The DNA for the CDR3 is TGTGCCAGCAGTGAATTTAGCCGACCCACCGGGGAGCTGTTTTTT.

The chain recombines TRBV20-1 with TRBJ1-1; D is unresolved. CDR3 size: 13 residues. CDR1 is DFQATT, CDR2 SNEGSKA, per germline (reference sequence). Between the trimmed V and J ends, which lost 2 bases and 5 bases, there was a span of 12 bases. CDR3 sequence reads: CSARLGGLTEAFF. CDR3 bases: TGCAGTGCTAGATTGGGAGGCTTGACTGAAGCTTTCTTT.

CDR3 sequence reads: CASSPGLLSYNEQFF. CDR3 coding DNA: TGTGCCAGCAGCCCGGGACTCCTCTCCTACAATGAGCAGTTCTTC. The genes are TRBV5-5 and TRBJ2-1; a weak D match, TRBD2 (6 bases). Germline V lookup: CDR1 SGHKS, CDR2 YYEKEE (reference sequence). Trimming shortened V by 4 bases and J by 0 bases, and 11 bases separated the two germline ends. The CDR3 runs 15 residues.

This chain joins TRBV20-1 and TRBJ1-6; TRBD1 agrees at 7 bases. Germline V gives CDR1 DFQATT, CDR2 SNEGSKA (reference sequence). CDR3 length: 15 amino acids. J was trimmed by 5 bases and V by 1 base; bases with no gene match: 5. CDR3 region: CSARGVDRDNSPLHF. In nucleotides, the CDR3 is TGCAGTGCTAGAGGAGTAGACAGGGATAATTCACCCCTCCACTTT.

This clonotype showed up just a few times. This rearrangement joins TRBV10-3 to TRBJ1-1; possibly TRBD1 for D (6 bases). CDR1 is ENHRY, CDR2 SYGVKD, per germline. The CDR3 loop spans 13 amino acids. V lost 6 bases and J 1 base, leaving 9 bases between the germline ends. The chain's CDR3 is CAIRLQGNTEAFF. CDR3 sequence (DNA): TGTGCCATCAGGCTACAGGGGAACACTGAAGCTTTCTTT.

This chain uses TRBV6-6 with TRBJ2-5, with D unresolved. CDR1 MNHNY and CDR2 SVGAGI come from the germline V gene (reference sequence). Trimming cost V 6 bases and J 4 bases, with 6 bases left between them. The CDR3 covers 11 residues. The DNA for the CDR3 is TGTGCCAGCAGCCACGGAGAGACCCAGTACTTC. Protein sequence: CASSHGETQYF.

The chain is built from TRBV11-2 and TRBJ1-1; D gene unclear. V was cut by 5 bases and J by 1 base, with 17 bases left in between. Germline V gene lookup returns CDR1 SGHAT and CDR2 FQNNGV. The length of the CDR3 is 16 residues. As DNA, the CDR3 is TGTGCCAGCAGCCATCCCGGCGGCTCGAGGAACACTGAAGCTTTCTTT. This encodes CASSHPGGSRNTEAFF.

This clonotype showed up just a few times. V and J are TRBV12-3 or TRBV12-4 and TRBJ1-3; D gene unclear. The V gene lost 5 bases and the J gene lost 12 bases, with 8 bases spanning the gap. This CDR3 region has 10 residues. Here the CDR3 reads CASSLKGIYF. CDR3 nucleotides: TGTGCCAGCAGTCTTAAGGGCATATATTTT.

CDR3 region: CASSLLSGVYGYTF. In DNA form, the CDR3 reads TGCGCCAGCAGCTTGTTGTCCGGGGTCTATGGCTACACCTTC. The V gene is TRBV5-1, the J gene TRBJ1-2; D unresolved. V was trimmed by 1 base and J by 4 bases, leaving 11 bases between them. Germline values: CDR1 SGHRS, CDR2 YFSETQ. The CDR3 is made up of 14 amino acids.

This clonotype was recorded a few times. In DNA form, the CDR3 reads TGTGCCAGCAGTTTTGGCGCCGGCCCTTCTTATGCAACTAATGAAAAACTGTTTTTT. This sequence encodes CASSFGAGPSYATNEKLFF. The chain has TRBV12-3 or TRBV12-4 and TRBJ1-4; D is uncertain. The CDR3 consists of 19 residues. Between the trimmed V and J ends, which lost 3 bases and 0 bases, there was a span of 20 bases.

This clonotype was counted only a few times. The chain recombines TRBV9 with TRBJ2-1; TRBD2 aligns across 8 bases. CDR1 and CDR2 from the germline V gene are SGDLS and YYNGEE. The CDR3 sequence is 15 residues long. V shed 3 bases and J 4 bases; nucleotides not matched to a gene: 6. DNA for the CDR3: TGTGCCAGCAGCGCCGTCCAGCGGGGGTACAATGAGCAGTTCTTC. Its translation is CASSAVQRGYNEQFF.

The V and J genes are TRBV13 and TRBJ2-5, with D perhaps TRBD2 (6 bases). The CDR3 has 15 amino acids. Germline loops: CDR1 PRHDT, CDR2 FYEKMQ (reference sequence). V lost 5 bases and J 7 bases, leaving 20 bases between the germline ends. The CDR3 DNA reads as TGTGCCAGCAGCCCCTCCCCGGGGGAGTATGTGACCCAGTACTTC. This sequence encodes CASSPSPGEYVTQYF.

This chain uses TRBV18 with TRBJ2-2; tentatively, D is TRBD2 (6 bases). The length of the CDR3 is 17 residues. Per germline, CDR1 KGHSH and CDR2 LQKENI. V shed 5 bases and J shed 3 bases, with 19 bases lying between them. CDR3 amino acids: CASSAAGGAPYTGELFF. CDR3 DNA: TGTGCCAGCTCAGCAGCAGGAGGGGCACCATACACCGGGGAGCTGTTTTTT.

The gene calls are TRBV5-1 and TRBJ2-7; D might be TRBD2 (6 bases). The CDR3 is made up of 14 amino acids. V lost 5 bases and J lost 8, with 20 bases in between. Per germline, CDR1 SGHRS and CDR2 YFSETQ. The CDR3 loop reads CASRAGTPSAKQYF. DNA of the CDR3: TGCGCCAGCAGGGCGGGGACGCCCTCGGCTAAGCAGTACTTC.